This entry is about one TCR beta chain. Its target is not known. Repertoires were generated with immunoSEQ multiplex PCR, while TCRdb's copy carries only in-frame clones and drops some. Among 38,000 or so clones listed, 80% to 90% were seen once. This record belongs to a study of T cells in localized non-small cell lung cancer. The study's findings and limits: Those with higher blood T cell density had longer overall survival. Uninvolved neighboring lung showed the greatest T cell clonality, exceeding tumor. Among the top 100 tumor clones, a median about 57 appeared in adjacent lung.

The CDR3 sequence is 15 residues long. V was trimmed by 11 bases and J by 3 bases, leaving 22 bases between them. Germline CDR1 reads MNHNS; CDR2 reads SASEGT. The chain is built from TRBV6-1 and TRBJ1-1; no reliable D call. This receptor was identified in a male donor older than 55 with stage II lung adenocarcinoma. The input for sequencing was peripheral blood mononuclear cells, taken before any cancer treatment. In DNA form, the CDR3 reads TGTGCCGGGTCTAGACGGTGGGGTGGGGACACTGAAGCTTTCTTT. Its translation is CAGSRRWGGDTEAFF.